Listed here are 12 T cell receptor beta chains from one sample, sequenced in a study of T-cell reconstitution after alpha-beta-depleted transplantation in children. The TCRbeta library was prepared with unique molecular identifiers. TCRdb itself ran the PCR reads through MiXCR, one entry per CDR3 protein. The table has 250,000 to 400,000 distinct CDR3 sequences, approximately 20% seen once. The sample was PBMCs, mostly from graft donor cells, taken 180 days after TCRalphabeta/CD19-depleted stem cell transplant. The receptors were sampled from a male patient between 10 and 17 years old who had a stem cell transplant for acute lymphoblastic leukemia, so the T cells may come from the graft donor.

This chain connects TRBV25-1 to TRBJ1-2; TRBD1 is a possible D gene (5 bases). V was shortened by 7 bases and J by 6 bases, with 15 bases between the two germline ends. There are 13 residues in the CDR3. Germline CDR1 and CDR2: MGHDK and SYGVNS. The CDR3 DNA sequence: TGTGCCAGCAAAGCCACGGGGCGGGATGGCTACACCTTC. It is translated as CASKATGRDGYTF.

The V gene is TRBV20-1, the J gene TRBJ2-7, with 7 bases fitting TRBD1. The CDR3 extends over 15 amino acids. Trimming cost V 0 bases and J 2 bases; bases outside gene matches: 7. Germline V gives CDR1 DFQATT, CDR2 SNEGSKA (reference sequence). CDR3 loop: CSARDRGGRAYEQYF. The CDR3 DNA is TGCAGTGCTAGAGATCGAGGGGGCAGGGCCTACGAGCAGTACTTC.

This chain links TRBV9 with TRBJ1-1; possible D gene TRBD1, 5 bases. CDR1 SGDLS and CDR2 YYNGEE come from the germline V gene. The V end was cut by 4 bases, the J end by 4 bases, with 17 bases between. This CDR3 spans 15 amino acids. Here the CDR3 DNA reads TGTGCCAGCAGCCCTCCGCTCCATAGGGGCACTGAAGCTTTCTTT. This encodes CASSPPLHRGTEAFF. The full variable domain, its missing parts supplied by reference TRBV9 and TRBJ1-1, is DSGVTQTPKHLITATGQRVTLRCSPRSGDLSVYWYQQSLDQGLQFLIQYYNGEERAKGNILERFSAQQFPDLHSELNLSSLELGDSALYFCASSPPLHRGTEAFFGQGTRLTVV.

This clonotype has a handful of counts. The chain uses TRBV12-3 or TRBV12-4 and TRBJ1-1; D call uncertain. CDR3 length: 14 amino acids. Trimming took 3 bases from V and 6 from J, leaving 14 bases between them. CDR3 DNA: TGTGCCAGCAGTTTTAGAAAGGTTCCAGCTGAAGCTTTCTTT. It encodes CASSFRKVPAEAFF.

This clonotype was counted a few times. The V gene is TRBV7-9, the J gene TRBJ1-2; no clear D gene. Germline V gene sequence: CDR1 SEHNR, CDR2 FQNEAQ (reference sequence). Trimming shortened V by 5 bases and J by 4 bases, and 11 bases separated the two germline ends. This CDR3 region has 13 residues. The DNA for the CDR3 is TGTGCCAGCAGCCTCACGGTCGGCTATGGCTACACCTTC. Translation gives CASSLTVGYGYTF.

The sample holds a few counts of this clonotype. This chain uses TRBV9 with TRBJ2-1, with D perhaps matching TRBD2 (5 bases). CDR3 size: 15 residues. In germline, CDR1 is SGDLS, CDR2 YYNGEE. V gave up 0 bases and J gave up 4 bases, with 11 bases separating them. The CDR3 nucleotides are TGTGCCAGCAGCGTAGTGTGGTCGGGGTACAATGAGCAGTTCTTC. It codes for CASSVVWSGYNEQFF. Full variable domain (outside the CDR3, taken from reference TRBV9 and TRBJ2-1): DSGVTQTPKHLITATGQRVTLRCSPRSGDLSVYWYQQSLDQGLQFLIQYYNGEERAKGNILERFSAQQFPDLHSELNLSSLELGDSALYFCASSVVWSGYNEQFFGPGTRLTVL.

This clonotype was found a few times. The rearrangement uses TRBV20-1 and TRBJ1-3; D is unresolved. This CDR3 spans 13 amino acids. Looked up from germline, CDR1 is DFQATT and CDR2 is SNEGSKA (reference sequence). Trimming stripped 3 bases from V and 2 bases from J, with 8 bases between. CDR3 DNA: TGCAGTGCTAGTCTCGGACCTGGAAACACCATATATTTT. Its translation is CSASLGPGNTIYF.

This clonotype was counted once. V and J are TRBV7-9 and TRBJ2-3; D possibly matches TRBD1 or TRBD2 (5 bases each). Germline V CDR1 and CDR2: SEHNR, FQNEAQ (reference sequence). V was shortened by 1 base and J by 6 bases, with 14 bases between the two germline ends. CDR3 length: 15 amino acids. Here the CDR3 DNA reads TGTGCCAGCAGCTTAGACGGGGCTGCTCTCGATACGCAGTATTTT. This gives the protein CASSLDGAALDTQYF.

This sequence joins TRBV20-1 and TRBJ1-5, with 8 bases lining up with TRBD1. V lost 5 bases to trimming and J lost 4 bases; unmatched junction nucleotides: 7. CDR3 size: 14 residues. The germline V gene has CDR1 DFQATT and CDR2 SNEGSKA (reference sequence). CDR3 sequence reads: CSAHLTGVNQPQHF. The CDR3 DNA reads TGCAGTGCTCACCTGACAGGGGTAAATCAGCCCCAGCATTTT.

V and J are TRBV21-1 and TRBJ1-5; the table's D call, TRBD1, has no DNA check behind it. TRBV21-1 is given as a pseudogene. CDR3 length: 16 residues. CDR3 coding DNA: TGTGCCAGCAGCGCCAAGGGGCAGGGGGTATTACAGCCCCAGCATTTT. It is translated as CASSAKGQGVLQPQHF.

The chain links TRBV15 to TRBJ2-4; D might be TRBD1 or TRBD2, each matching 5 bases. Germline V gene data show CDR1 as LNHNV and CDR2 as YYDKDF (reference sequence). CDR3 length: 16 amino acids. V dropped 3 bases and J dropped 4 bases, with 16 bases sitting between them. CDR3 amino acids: CATSRPGPRAKNIQYF. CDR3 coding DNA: TGTGCCACCAGCAGGCCGGGACCCCGAGCTAAAAACATTCAGTACTTC.

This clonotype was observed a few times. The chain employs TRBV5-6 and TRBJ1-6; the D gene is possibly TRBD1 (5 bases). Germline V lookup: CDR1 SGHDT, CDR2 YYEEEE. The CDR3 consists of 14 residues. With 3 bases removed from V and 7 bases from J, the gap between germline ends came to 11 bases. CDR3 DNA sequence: TGTGCCAGCAGCTCGGGTTGGGGGAATTCACCCCTCCACTTT. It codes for CASSSGWGNSPLHF.